This T cell receptor (beta chain) was captured by sequencing in a study of T cell changes during pregnancy in multiple sclerosis. V lost 1 base and J lost 4, with 8 bases in between. The CDR3 loop spans 14 amino acids. In germline, CDR1 is MNHEY, CDR2 SVGAGI. Here immunoSEQ multiplex PCR was the method, and the copy in TCRdb shows in-frame clones only, minus some. In the table there are 25,000 to 40,000 clones, approximately 91% of which are singletons. This clonotype originated in a female donor with multiple sclerosis, enrolled in a pregnancy study. The chain joins TRBV6-5 to TRBJ1-5; D might be TRBD1 (5 bases). Sample: CD8+ T cells from peripheral blood mononuclear cells, taken in the second trimester of pregnancy. CDR3 nucleotide sequence: TGTGCCAGCAGTTACTTACGGGGGAATCAGCCCCAGCATTTT. Translated: CASSYLRGNQPQHF.